A selection of T cell receptor beta chains follows, all from one sample in a study of blood T cell repertoires in COVID-19. Some clones are missing from TCRdb's copy, which holds only in-frame ones; the method was immunoSEQ multiplex PCR. Among about 150,000 clones listed, 75% to 90% were seen once. The material sequenced was peripheral blood. The receptor set was obtained from a middle-aged woman with acute or convalescent COVID-19. CDR3s include the opening cysteine and the closing phenylalanine or tryptophan. D genes are given only for firm matches. Only some rows state a clone size, as once, few, many or a class for expanded clones.

TRBJ2-1 | TRBD2 | once | TRBV9 | CASSVDPSGRARPFF | TGTGCCAGCAGCGTAGACCCTAGCGGGAGGGCCCGTCCGTTCTTC
TRBJ1-4 | TRBD1 | - | TRBV2 | CASSSRGGTEKLFF | TGTGCCAGCAGTTCTCGAGGGGGCACTGAAAAACTGTTTTTT
TRBJ1-2 | - | once | TRBV4-1 | CASSEGPDGYTF | TGCGCCAGCTCAGAGGGCCCTGATGGCTACACCTTC
TRBJ1-1 | - | few | TRBV29-1 | CSVEDWGVGEAFF | TGCAGCGTTGAAGATTGGGGGGTGGGTGAAGCTTTCTTT
TRBJ2-7 | - | - | TRBV11-2 | CASSLFGGVSYDQYF | TGTGCCAGCAGCTTATTTGGCGGGGTCTCCTACGATCAGTACTTC
TRBJ1-4 | - | - | TRBV7-8 | CASRQGFANEKLFF | TGTGCCAGCAGGCAGGGCTTCGCAAATGAAAAACTGTTTTTT
TRBJ2-5 | TRBD1 | - | TRBV5-1 | CASSPAAGGGETQYF | TGCGCCAGCAGCCCCGCCGCAGGGGGTGGGGAGACCCAGTACTTC
TRBJ2-7 | - | few | TRBV3-1/TRBV3-2 | CASSPLGAATPYEQYF | TGTGCCAGCAGCCCCTTGGGGGCAGCGACCCCCTACGAGCAGTACTTC
TRBJ2-6 | - | - | TRBV9 | CASSVGGSGANVLTF | TGTGCCAGCAGCGTCGGTGGCTCTGGGGCCAACGTCCTGACTTTC
TRBJ2-1 | TRBD2 | - | TRBV18 | CASSPGSSGRGLSYNEQFF | TGTGCCAGCTCACCGGGAAGTAGCGGGAGGGGCCTCTCCTACAATGAGCAGTTCTTC
TRBJ2-7 | TRBD1 | - | TRBV6-6 | CASRIGTGGRNEQYF | TGTGCCAGTAGAATCGGGACAGGGGGCCGCAACGAGCAGTACTTC
TRBJ2-7 | - | - | TRBV30 | CAFTRADSYEQYF | TGTGCCTTCACGCGGGCGGACTCCTACGAGCAGTACTTC
TRBJ2-1 | TRBD2 | - | TRBV30 | CAWGREDYNEQFF | TGTGCCTGGGGGCGGGAGGACTACAATGAGCAGTTCTTC
TRBJ2-3 | - | - | TRBV5-1 | CATSISGSTDTQYF | TGCGCCACTTCTATAAGCGGGAGCACAGATACGCAGTATTTT
TRBJ1-2 | - | - | TRBV3-1/TRBV3-2 | CASSQELLGYTF | TGTGCCAGCAGCCAAGAACTCCTCGGCTACACCTTC
TRBJ1-4 | TRBD1 | - | TRBV10-3 | CAIRAGGTNEKLFF | TGTGCCATCAGGGCAGGGGGGACTAATGAAAAACTGTTTTTT
TRBJ2-7 | - | - | TRBV5-4 | CASSIQGGYEQYF | TGTGCCAGCAGCATACAGGGGGGGTACGAGCAGTACTTC
TRBJ2-2 | TRBD1 | - | TRBV30 | CAWRQTGVGELFF | TGTGCCTGGAGACAAACAGGGGTCGGGGAGCTGTTTTTT
TRBJ2-4 | TRBD1 | once | TRBV15 | CATSTVDRGWNIQYF | TGTGCCACCAGCACCGTTGACAGGGGATGGAACATTCAGTACTTC
TRBJ1-2 | TRBD1 | - | TRBV7-9 | CASSPDRRFYGYTF | TGTGCCAGCAGCCCGGACAGGAGGTTTTATGGCTACACCTTC
TRBJ2-7 | TRBD2 | - | TRBV5-4 | CASSLSPGGNYEQYF | TGTGCCAGCAGCTTGTCGCCGGGGGGGAACTACGAGCAGTACTTC
TRBJ1-4 | TRBD1 | - | TRBV6-1 | CASSDRTGYYEKLFF | TGTGCCAGCAGTGACCGGACAGGGTACTATGAAAAACTGTTTTTT
TRBJ1-2 | TRBD1 | few | TRBV9 | CASTDGTAYGYTF | TGTGCCAGCACCGACGGGACAGCCTATGGCTACACCTTC
TRBJ1-2 | - | - | TRBV24-1 | CATVRQVANYGYTF | TGTGCCACCGTACGTCAGGTAGCTAACTATGGCTACACCTTC
TRBJ2-2 | TRBD2 | - | TRBV9 | CASTGTMNTGELFF | TGTGCCAGCACCGGGACTATGAACACCGGGGAGCTGTTTTTT
TRBJ1-3 | TRBD1 | - | TRBV12-5 | CASGRDRGRRNTIYF | TGTGCTAGTGGCCGCGACAGGGGGCGAAGAAACACCATATATTTT
TRBJ1-2 | - | - | TRBV29-1 | CSARGSYGYTF | TGCAGCGCTAGGGGTAGCTATGGCTACACCTTC
TRBJ1-6 | - | - | TRBV10-2 | CASSDRGANSPLHF | TGCGCCAGCAGTGACAGGGGAGCTAATTCACCCCTCCACTTT
TRBJ2-1 | TRBD1 | - | TRBV27 | CASNLGQGAGEQFF | TGTGCCAGCAACCTCGGACAGGGGGCTGGTGAGCAGTTCTTC
TRBJ2-5 | - | - | TRBV9 | CASSRLWETQYF | TGTGCCAGCAGTCGACTTTGGGAGACCCAGTACTTC
TRBJ2-1 | - | few | TRBV11-3 | CASIRGGSYNEQFF | TGTGCCAGCATCCGAGGGGGCTCCTACAATGAGCAGTTCTTC
TRBJ1-3 | - | - | TRBV3-1/TRBV3-2 | CASSPDRYSGATKYF | TGTGCCAGCAGCCCAGACCGCTATTCAGGTGCCACCAAATATTTT
TRBJ1-5 | TRBD1 | few | TRBV5-1 | CASSLTGQPEEPQHF | TGCGCCAGCAGCTTGACGGGACAGCCGGAGGAGCCCCAGCATTTT
TRBJ2-7 | TRBD1 | - | TRBV28 | CASSFLGLSGQGNYEQYF | TGTGCCAGCAGTTTCCTGGGGCTTTCCGGACAGGGGAACTACGAGCAGTACTTC
TRBJ1-2 | - | - | TRBV30 | CAWSLTGSGYTF | TGTGCCTGGAGTCTAACAGGGTCTGGCTACACCTTC
TRBJ2-7 | TRBD2 | - | TRBV7-9 | CASSPTAGGGKTYEQYF | TGTGCCAGCAGCCCCACAGCGGGGGGCGGAAAAACCTACGAGCAGTACTTC
TRBJ2-7 | TRBD2 | - | TRBV9 | CASSVGSGVGNEQYF | TGTGCCAGCAGCGTAGGGAGCGGGGTTGGCAACGAGCAGTACTTC
TRBJ1-4 | - | - | TRBV6-5 | CASSPRGANEKLFF | TGTGCCAGCAGTCCTAGAGGCGCTAATGAAAAACTGTTTTTT
TRBJ2-3 | - | - | TRBV5-1 | CASLRGAPTDTQYF | TGCGCCAGCCTTCGGGGGGCCCCCACAGATACGCAGTATTTT
TRBJ2-5 | TRBD2 | - | TRBV10-3 | CAISDSRGGLETQYF | TGTGCCATCAGTGATTCGCGGGGGGGCCTGGAGACCCAGTACTTC
TRBJ2-2 | TRBD2 | - | TRBV9 | CASSVGLSGAPGELFF | TGTGCCAGCAGCGTAGGTCTTAGCGGGGCTCCCGGGGAGCTGTTTTTT
TRBJ2-7 | TRBD2 | - | TRBV6-5 | CASSSPRTSGREEQYF | TGTGCCAGCAGTTCCCCCAGGACTAGCGGGAGGGAAGAGCAGTACTTC
TRBJ2-1 | TRBD1 | - | TRBV7-2 | CASSPGQGTYNEQFF | TGTGCCAGCAGCCCGGGACAGGGGACCTACAATGAGCAGTTCTTC
TRBJ2-1 | TRBD2 | - | TRBV20-1 | CSASSQRGIGMDEQFF | TGCAGTGCTAGTTCCCAGCGGGGTATTGGGATGGATGAGCAGTTCTTC
TRBJ2-7 | - | - | TRBV19 | CASSLNDFAEQYF | TGTGCCAGTAGCCTGAATGACTTCGCCGAGCAGTACTTC
TRBJ1-3 | - | - | TRBV5-1 | CASSEAGGAGNTIYF | TGCGCCAGCAGCGAGGCGGGGGGCGCTGGAAACACCATATATTTT
TRBJ1-1 | TRBD1 | - | TRBV4-1 | CASSHSTGRYTEAFF | TGCGCCAGCAGCCATTCGACAGGGCGATACACTGAAGCTTTCTTT
TRBJ2-3 | - | - | TRBV27 | CASSLNRPTDTQYF | TGTGCCAGCAGTTTAAACAGACCCACAGATACGCAGTATTTT
TRBJ1-1 | - | - | TRBV18 | CASSRFKGPAQETEAFF | TGTGCCAGCTCACGATTCAAGGGGCCCGCACAGGAGACTGAAGCTTTCTTT
TRBJ2-3 | TRBD2 | - | TRBV5-1 | CASSLPSGVNPDTQYF | TGCGCCAGCAGCTTGCCCAGCGGGGTCAATCCAGATACGCAGTATTTT
TRBJ2-7 | TRBD1 | - | TRBV5-1 | CASSAGQGPYEQYF | TGCGCCAGCAGCGCGGGACAGGGGCCCTACGAGCAGTACTTC
TRBJ2-4 | - | - | TRBV7-8 | CASPSGWLAKNIQYF | TGTGCCAGCCCAAGCGGTTGGCTAGCCAAAAACATTCAGTACTTC
TRBJ2-6 | - | once | TRBV23-1 | CASSQKELRGTAPPAGANVLTF | TGCGCCAGCAGTCAAAAGGAGCTCCGAGGAACCGCCCCCCCCGCTGGGGCCAACGTCCTGACTTTC
TRBJ1-6 | - | once | TRBV9 | CASSVTGDYSPLHF | TGTGCCAGCAGCGTGACAGGTGATTATTCACCCCTCCACTTT
TRBJ2-7 | - | - | TRBV28 | CASSFNSGQYF | TGTGCCAGCAGTTTTAATTCGGGGCAGTACTTC
TRBJ2-1 | TRBD2 | - | TRBV6-1 | CASSVDGNWGGNEQFF | TGTGCCAGCAGTGTCGATGGGAACTGGGGGGGTAATGAGCAGTTCTTC
TRBJ1-4 | TRBD1 | once | TRBV6-5 | CASRAWDSEKLFF | TGTGCCAGCAGAGCATGGGACAGTGAAAAACTGTTTTTT
TRBJ2-2 | TRBD1 | - | TRBV6-4 | CASSDSGQGRTGELFF | TGTGCCAGCAGTGACTCAGGACAGGGACGGACCGGGGAGCTGTTTTTT
TRBJ2-2 | - | - | TRBV5-1 | CASSLVPQADTGELFF | TGCGCCAGCAGCTTGGTCCCCCAGGCCGACACCGGGGAGCTGTTTTTT